Shown below are 14 T cell receptor beta chains from a single sample sequenced in a study of blood T cell repertoires in COVID-19. Clones were sequenced by immunoSEQ multiplex PCR, and TCRdb holds only the in-frame ones, with some missing. The table lists about 310,000 clones, roughly 90% of them singletons. What was sequenced was peripheral blood. All receptors come from a young woman with COVID-19, enrolled during active disease.

The chain has TRBV7-9 and TRBJ2-7, with D maybe TRBD1 (7 bases). From germline, CDR1 is SEHNR and CDR2 FQNEAQ (reference sequence). The V end lost 5 bases, the J end lost 0 bases, and 14 bases lay between the germline ends. The CDR3 covers 15 residues. In DNA, the CDR3 is TGTGCCAGCAGCCAGGGGGGCGGGAACTCCTACGAGCAGTACTTC. Protein product: CASSQGGGNSYEQYF.

The V call is TRBV6-1, the J call TRBJ1-2; 7 nucleotides match TRBD1. Trimming took 3 bases from V and 4 from J; bases not matched to a gene: 8. The CDR3 totals 15 residues. CDR1 MNHNS and CDR2 SASEGT come from the germline V gene. CDR3 in DNA: TGTGCCAGCAGTGATGTAGGGGGCGCGACCTATGGCTACACCTTC. It codes for CASSDVGGATYGYTF.

J is TRBJ1-5 and V is TRBV19; possible D gene TRBD1, 5 bases. The ends were cut back, 8 bases at V and 0 bases at J, with 11 bases in the middle. Per germline, CDR1 LNHDA and CDR2 SQIVND (reference sequence). CDR3 size: 14 residues. This CDR3 is CASHQGLSNQPQHF. The CDR3 region has the DNA TGTGCCAGTCATCAGGGACTTAGCAATCAGCCCCAGCATTTT. Drawing the rest from reference TRBV19 and TRBJ1-5, the complete variable domain is DGGITQSPKYLFRKEGQNVTLSCEQNLNHDAMYWYRQDPGQGLRLIYYSQIVNDFQKGDIAEGYSVSREKKESFPLTVTSAQKNPTAFYLCASHQGLSNQPQHFGDGTRLSIL.

The rearrangement links TRBV28 to TRBJ1-4, with 11 bases identical to TRBD1. Unmatched junction bases numbered 12, after V lost 7 bases and J lost 8 bases. The CDR3 spans 16 residues. Germline V gene sequence: CDR1 MDHEN, CDR2 SYDVKM. The CDR3 is CASNGGTGGMGEKLFF. CDR3 in DNA: TGTGCCAGCAACGGCGGGACAGGGGGAATGGGCGAAAAACTGTTTTTT.

The table lists this clone with a count of one. V gene TRBV27 combines with J gene TRBJ2-1; D uncertain. Germline CDR1 MNHEY, CDR2 SMNVEV (reference sequence). The CDR3 consists of 13 residues. Trimming stripped 1 base from V and 6 bases from J, with 7 bases between. Here the CDR3 DNA reads TGTGCCAGCAGTTTATTCGTCTCCAATGAGCAGTTCTTC. Translation: CASSLFVSNEQFF.

The chain recombines TRBV11-2 with TRBJ1-1, with D possibly being TRBD1 (6 bases). The germline CDR1 and CDR2 sequences are SGHAT and FQNNGV. V was shortened by 4 bases and J by 9 bases, with 21 bases between the two germline ends. The CDR3 has 15 amino acids. The CDR3 DNA reads as TGTGCCAGCAGCTCTATTAGGGAACAGGGTTGGAAAGCTTTCTTT. It encodes CASSSIREQGWKAFF. The full variable domain, its missing parts supplied by reference TRBV11-2 and TRBJ1-1, is EAGVAQSPRYKIIEKRQSVAFWCNPISGHATLYWYQQILGQGPKLLIQFQNNGVVDDSQLPKDRFSAERLKGVDSTLKIQPAKLEDSAVYLCASSSIREQGWKAFFGQGTRLTVV.

This chain links TRBV5-1 with TRBJ1-1; TRBD1 is a possible D gene (6 bases). The germline V gene has CDR1 SGHRS and CDR2 YFSETQ. V was pared by 4 bases and J by 0 bases, with 13 bases between. The CDR3 sequence is 15 residues long. The DNA for the CDR3 is TGCGCCAGCAGCCTCGGACAGTTTATGAACACTGAAGCTTTCTTT. Protein product: CASSLGQFMNTEAFF.

The chain employs TRBV12-5 and TRBJ2-3; 9 nucleotides line up with TRBD2. V was clipped by 1 base and J by 4 bases; unmatched bases: 18. Germline values: CDR1 LGHNT, CDR2 FRNRAP. The length of the CDR3 is 20 residues. CDR3 bases: TGTGCTAGTGGTTTGGCCCCCCTTCTGATAGCGGGAGATCCGCCAGATACGCAGTATTTT. Residues: CASGLAPLLIAGDPPDTQYF.

The chain has TRBV27 and TRBJ1-1; D is possibly TRBD1 (5 bases). The CDR3 is 13 residues long. Trimming pared 3 bases from V and 4 bases from J, leaving 9 bases between. Germline lookup yields CDR1 MNHEY and CDR2 SMNVEV (reference sequence). Here the CDR3 reads CASSFQGSTEAFF. The DNA of the CDR3 is TGTGCCAGCAGTTTTCAGGGTAGCACTGAAGCTTTCTTT.

The V gene is TRBV30, the J gene TRBJ1-3; possible D gene TRBD1, 5 bases. With 2 bases removed from V and 2 bases from J, the gap between germline ends came to 16 bases. The CDR3 contains 16 residues. Germline CDR1 GTSNPN, CDR2 SVGIG (reference sequence). CDR3 loop: CAWSTPLGEAGNTIYF. The CDR3 DNA follows: TGTGCCTGGAGTACCCCGTTAGGGGAGGCTGGAAACACCATATATTTT.

The CDR3 spells CASSYSSWEVEKLFF. The CDR3 nucleotides read TGTGCCAGCAGTTACTCGTCCTGGGAGGTTGAAAAACTGTTTTTT. The chain combines TRBV6-6 with TRBJ1-4; D not certain. The V end was cut by 0 bases, the J end by 7 bases, with 12 bases between. This CDR3 is built from 15 residues. Germline V gene lookup returns CDR1 MNHNY and CDR2 SVGAGI (reference sequence).

This chain links TRBV6-6 with TRBJ2-1; TRBD1 matches at 7 bases. Losses at the gene ends were 6 bases for V and 8 bases for J; bases not matched to a gene: 7. CDR1 and CDR2 from the germline V gene are MNHNY and SVGAGI (reference sequence). This CDR3 is built from 13 residues. The CDR3, as DNA: TGTGCCAGCAGGCTACAGGGGCAGGATGAGCAGTTCTTC. It specifies CASRLQGQDEQFF.

This rearrangement joins TRBV5-5 to TRBJ2-5; 7 bases match TRBD1. Germline V gives CDR1 SGHKS, CDR2 YYEKEE (reference sequence). The CDR3 is 15 amino acids. Trimming cost V 0 bases and J 4 bases; bases outside gene matches: 6. CDR3 bases: TGTGCCAGCAGCTTGGCCGGGACAGTGACAGAGACCCAGTACTTC. Amino acids: CASSLAGTVTETQYF.

The CDR3 reads CASSEFPSGDNTGELFF. The CDR3 DNA sequence: TGCGCCAGCAGTGAGTTCCCTAGCGGGGACAACACCGGGGAGCTGTTTTTT. The chain uses TRBV10-1 and TRBJ2-2; 9 bases align to TRBD2. Germline loops: CDR1 WNHNN, CDR2 SYGVQD (reference sequence). There are 17 residues in the CDR3. V shed 1 base, J shed 2 bases, and the junction held 5 bases outside the gene matches.